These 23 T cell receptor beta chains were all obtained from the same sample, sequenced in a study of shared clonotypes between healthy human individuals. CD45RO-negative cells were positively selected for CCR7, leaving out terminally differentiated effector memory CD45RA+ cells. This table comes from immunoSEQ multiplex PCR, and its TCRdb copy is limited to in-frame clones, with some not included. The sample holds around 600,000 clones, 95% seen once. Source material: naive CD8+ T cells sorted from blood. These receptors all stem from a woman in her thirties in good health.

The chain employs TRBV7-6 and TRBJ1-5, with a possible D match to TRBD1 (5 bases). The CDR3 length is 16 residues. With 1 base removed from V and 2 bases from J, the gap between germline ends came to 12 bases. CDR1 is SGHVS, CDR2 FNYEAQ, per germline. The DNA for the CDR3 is TGTGCCAGCAGCTTAGGTTCCGGGGGTGGCAATCAGCCCCAGCATTTT. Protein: CASSLGSGGGNQPQHF.

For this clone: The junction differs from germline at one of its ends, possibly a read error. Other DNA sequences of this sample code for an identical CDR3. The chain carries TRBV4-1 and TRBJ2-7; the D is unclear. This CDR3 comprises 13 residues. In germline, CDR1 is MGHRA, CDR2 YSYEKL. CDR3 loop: CASSPGSSYEQYF. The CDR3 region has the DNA TGTGCCAGCAGCCCCGGTAGTTCCTACGAGCAGTACTTC.

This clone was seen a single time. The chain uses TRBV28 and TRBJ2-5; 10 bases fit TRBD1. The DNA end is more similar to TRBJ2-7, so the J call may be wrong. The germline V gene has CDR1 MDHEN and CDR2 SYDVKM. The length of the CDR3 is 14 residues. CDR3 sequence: CASSDRGRRYEQYF. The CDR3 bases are TGTGCCAGCAGCGACAGGGGGCGAAGGTACGAGCAGTACTTC.

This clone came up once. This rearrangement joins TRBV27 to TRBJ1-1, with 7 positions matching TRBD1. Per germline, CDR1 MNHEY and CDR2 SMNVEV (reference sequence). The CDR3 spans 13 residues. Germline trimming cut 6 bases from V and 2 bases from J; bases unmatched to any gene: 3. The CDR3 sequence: CASRDRLNTEAFF. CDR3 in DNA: TGTGCCAGCAGGGACAGGTTAAACACTGAAGCTTTCTTT.

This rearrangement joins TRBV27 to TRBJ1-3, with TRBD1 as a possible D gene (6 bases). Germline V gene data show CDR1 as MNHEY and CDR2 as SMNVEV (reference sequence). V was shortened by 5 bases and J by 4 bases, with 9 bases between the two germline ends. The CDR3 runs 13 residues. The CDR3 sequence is CASSNQGGNTIYF. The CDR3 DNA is TGTGCCAGCAGTAACCAGGGGGGAAACACCATATATTTT.

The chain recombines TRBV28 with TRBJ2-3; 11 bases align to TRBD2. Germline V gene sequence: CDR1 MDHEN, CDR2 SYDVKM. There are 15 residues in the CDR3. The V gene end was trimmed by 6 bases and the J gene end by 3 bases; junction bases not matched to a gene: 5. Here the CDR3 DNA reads TGTGCCAGCAGACTAACTAGCGGGAGTACAGATACGCAGTATTTT. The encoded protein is CASRLTSGSTDTQYF.

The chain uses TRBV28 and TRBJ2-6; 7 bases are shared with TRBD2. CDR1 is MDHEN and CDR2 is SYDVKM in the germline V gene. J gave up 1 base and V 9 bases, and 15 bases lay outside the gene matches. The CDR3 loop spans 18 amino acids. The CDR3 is CASLDVAGVVSGANVLTF. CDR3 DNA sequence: TGTGCCAGTTTAGATGTTGCGGGAGTGGTATCTGGGGCCAACGTCCTGACTTTC.

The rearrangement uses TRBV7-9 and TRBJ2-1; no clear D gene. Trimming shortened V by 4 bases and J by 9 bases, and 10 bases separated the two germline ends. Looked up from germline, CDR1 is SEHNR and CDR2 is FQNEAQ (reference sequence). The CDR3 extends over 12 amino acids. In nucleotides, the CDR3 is TGTGCCAGCAGCTCCGATTCTGGTGAGCAGTTCTTC. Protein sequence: CASSSDSGEQFF.

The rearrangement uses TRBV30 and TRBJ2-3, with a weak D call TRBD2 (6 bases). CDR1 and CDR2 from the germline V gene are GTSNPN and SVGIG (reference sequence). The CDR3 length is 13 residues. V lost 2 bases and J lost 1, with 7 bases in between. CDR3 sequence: CAWSWGGTDTQYF. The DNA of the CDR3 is TGTGCCTGGAGTTGGGGGGGCACAGATACGCAGTATTTT.

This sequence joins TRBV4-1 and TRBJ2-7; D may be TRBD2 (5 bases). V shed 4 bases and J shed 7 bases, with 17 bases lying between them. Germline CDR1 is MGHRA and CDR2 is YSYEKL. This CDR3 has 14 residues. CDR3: CASSPHSGGGEQYF. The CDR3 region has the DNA TGCGCCAGCAGCCCCCACTCAGGAGGTGGAGAGCAGTACTTC.

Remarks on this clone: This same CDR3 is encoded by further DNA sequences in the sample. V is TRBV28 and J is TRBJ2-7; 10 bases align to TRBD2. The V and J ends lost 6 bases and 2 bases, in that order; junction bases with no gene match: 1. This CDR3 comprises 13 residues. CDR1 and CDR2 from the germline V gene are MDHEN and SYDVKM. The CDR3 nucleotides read TGTGCCAGCAGAGCGGGAGGGGCCTACGAGCAGTACTTC. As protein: CASRAGGAYEQYF.

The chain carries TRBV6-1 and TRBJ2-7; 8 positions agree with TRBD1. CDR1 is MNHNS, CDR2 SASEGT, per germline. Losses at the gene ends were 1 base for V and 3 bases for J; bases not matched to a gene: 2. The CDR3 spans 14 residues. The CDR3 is CASSEGTGFYEQYF. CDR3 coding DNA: TGTGCCAGCAGTGAAGGGACAGGGTTCTACGAGCAGTACTTC.

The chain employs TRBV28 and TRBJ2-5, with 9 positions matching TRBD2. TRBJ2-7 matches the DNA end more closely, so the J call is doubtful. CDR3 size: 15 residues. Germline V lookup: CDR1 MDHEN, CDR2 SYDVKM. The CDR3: CASSSRTSVVFEQYF. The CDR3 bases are TGTGCCAGCAGTAGCCGGACTAGCGTTGTCTTCGAGCAGTACTTC.

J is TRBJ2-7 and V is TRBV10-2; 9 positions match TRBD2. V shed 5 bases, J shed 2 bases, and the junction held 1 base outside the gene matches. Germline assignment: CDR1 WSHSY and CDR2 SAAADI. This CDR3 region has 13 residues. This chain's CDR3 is CASSLAGTYEQYF. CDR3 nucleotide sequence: TGCGCCAGCAGTCTAGCGGGAACCTACGAGCAGTACTTC.

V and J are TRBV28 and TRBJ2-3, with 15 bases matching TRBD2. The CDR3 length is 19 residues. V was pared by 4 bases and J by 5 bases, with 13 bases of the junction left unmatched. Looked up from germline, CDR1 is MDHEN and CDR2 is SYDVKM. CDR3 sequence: CASSSMGLAGGFGGDTQYF. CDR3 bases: TGTGCCAGCAGTTCGATGGGACTAGCGGGAGGATTTGGGGGAGATACGCAGTATTTT.

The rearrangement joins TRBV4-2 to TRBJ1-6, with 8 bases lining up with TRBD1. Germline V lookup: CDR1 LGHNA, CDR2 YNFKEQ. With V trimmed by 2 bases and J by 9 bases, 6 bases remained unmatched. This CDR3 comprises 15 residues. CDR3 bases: TGTGCCAGCAGCCAACTTCAGGGGGCAATTTCACCCCTCCACTTT. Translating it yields CASSQLQGAISPLHF.

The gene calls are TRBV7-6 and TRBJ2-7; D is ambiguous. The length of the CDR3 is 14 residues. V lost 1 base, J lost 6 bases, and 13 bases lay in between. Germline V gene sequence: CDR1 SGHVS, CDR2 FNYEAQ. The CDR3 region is CASSLEPQMGEQYF. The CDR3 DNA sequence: TGTGCCAGCAGCTTAGAGCCCCAGATGGGCGAGCAGTACTTC.

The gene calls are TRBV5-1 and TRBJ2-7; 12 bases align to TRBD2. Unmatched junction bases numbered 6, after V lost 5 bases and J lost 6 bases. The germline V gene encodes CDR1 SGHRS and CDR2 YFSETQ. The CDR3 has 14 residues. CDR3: CASSLAGGPGEQYF. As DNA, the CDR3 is TGCGCCAGCAGTCTAGCGGGAGGGCCGGGCGAGCAGTACTTC.

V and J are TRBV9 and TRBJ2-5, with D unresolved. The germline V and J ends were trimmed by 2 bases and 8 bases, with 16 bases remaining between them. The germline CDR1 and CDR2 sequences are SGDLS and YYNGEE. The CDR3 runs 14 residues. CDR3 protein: CASSVSVSSSTQYF. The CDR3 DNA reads TGTGCCAGCAGCGTCTCTGTCAGCTCGAGTACCCAGTACTTC.

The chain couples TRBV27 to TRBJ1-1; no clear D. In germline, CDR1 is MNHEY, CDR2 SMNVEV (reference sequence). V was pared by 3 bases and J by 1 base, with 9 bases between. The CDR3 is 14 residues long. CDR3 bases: TGTGCCAGCAGTTTCTTGGATTCGAACACTGAAGCTTTCTTT. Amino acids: CASSFLDSNTEAFF.

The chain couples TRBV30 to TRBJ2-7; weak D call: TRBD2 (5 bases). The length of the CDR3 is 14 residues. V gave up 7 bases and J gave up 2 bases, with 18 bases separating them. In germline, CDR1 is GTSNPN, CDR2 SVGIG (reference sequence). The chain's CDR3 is CASHPDYPTYEQYF. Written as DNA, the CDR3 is TGTGCCTCCCACCCCGACTACCCGACCTACGAGCAGTACTTC. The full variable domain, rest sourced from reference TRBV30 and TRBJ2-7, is SQTIHQWPATLVQPVGSPLSLECTVEGTSNPNLYWYRQAAGRGLQLLFYSVGIGQISSEVPQNLSASRPQDRQFILSSKKLLLSDSGFYLCASHPDYPTYEQYFGPGTRLTVT.

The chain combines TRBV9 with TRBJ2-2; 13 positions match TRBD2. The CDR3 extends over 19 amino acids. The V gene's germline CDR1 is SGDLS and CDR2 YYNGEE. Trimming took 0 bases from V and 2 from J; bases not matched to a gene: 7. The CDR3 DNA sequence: TGTGCCAGCAGCGTAGAGGTGACTAGCGGGAGGAGAAACACCGGGGAGCTGTTTTTT. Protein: CASSVEVTSGRRNTGELFF.

The CDR3 loop reads CASSSGSGQPQHF. The CDR3 DNA follows: TGTGCCAGCAGTTCAGGGTCGGGTCAGCCCCAGCATTTT. The chain recombines TRBV28 with TRBJ1-5; D is perhaps TRBD1 (5 bases). With 4 bases removed from V and 6 bases from J, the gap between germline ends came to 10 bases. The CDR3 loop spans 13 amino acids. In germline, CDR1 is MDHEN, CDR2 SYDVKM.